The 13 T cell receptor beta chains below all came from one sample that was sequenced in a study of PD-1 blockade in classical Hodgkin lymphoma. After autologous stem cell transplantation all patients relapsed, and prior brentuximab vedotin exposure differed between cohorts. Purification of CD4+ T cells from thawed PBMCs was achieved by magnetic negative selection. Clones were sequenced by immunoSEQ multiplex PCR, and TCRdb holds only the in-frame ones, with some missing. Among 9,900 or so clones, 74% were seen once, and the ten largest hold less than 5%. Sequencing used CD4+ T cells from blood, obtained at baseline. Receptors originate from a human donor with classical Hodgkin lymphoma.

This clone was recorded once. DNA of the CDR3: TGCGCCAGCAGCCAATTGTCGGGGGGCGAGCAGTACTTC. Translating gives CASSQLSGGEQYF. The V and J genes are TRBV5-1 and TRBJ2-7; 7 nucleotides match TRBD2. The germline gives CDR1 SGHRS, CDR2 YFSETQ. J gave up 6 bases and V 4 bases, and 7 bases lay outside the gene matches. This CDR3 contains 13 residues.

The chain uses TRBV7-9 and TRBJ1-2, with D possibly being TRBD1 (5 bases). The V gene's germline CDR1 is SEHNR and CDR2 FQNEAQ (reference sequence). The V gene lost 3 bases and the J gene lost 0 bases, with 14 bases spanning the gap. The length of the CDR3 is 16 residues. This CDR3 is CASSFGGRVSNYGYTF. The CDR3 DNA is TGTGCCAGCAGCTTCGGCGGCAGGGTTTCTAACTATGGCTACACCTTC.

The V and J genes are TRBV28 and TRBJ2-3; TRBD1 matches 9 bases. The V gene end was trimmed by 2 bases and the J gene end by 3 bases; junction bases not matched to a gene: 3. The CDR3 sequence is 15 residues long. CDR1 and CDR2 (germline): MDHEN, SYDVKM. The CDR3 nucleotides are TGTGCCAGCAGTTTAGTAGGACAGGGGACAGATACGCAGTATTTT. Translation gives CASSLVGQGTDTQYF.

This clone was seen more than once but under ten times. This sequence joins TRBV2 and TRBJ2-1, with TRBD2 matching over 14 bases. CDR1 and CDR2 from the germline V gene are SNHLY and FYNNEI. This CDR3 region has 17 residues. The CDR3 region is CARDGLAGGGSYNEQFF. CDR3 DNA sequence: TGTGCGAGGGACGGACTAGCGGGAGGAGGGTCCTACAATGAGCAGTTCTTC.

The chain is built from TRBV4-1 and TRBJ2-3; D remains unclear. Trimming pared 0 bases from V and 2 bases from J, leaving 15 bases between. Germline CDR1 reads MGHRA; CDR2 reads YSYEKL. The CDR3 contains 17 residues. CDR3 bases: TGCGCCAGCAGCCAAGAAGGACCGCCGACTTACACAGATACGCAGTATTTT. This encodes CASSQEGPPTYTDTQYF.

The gene calls are TRBV12-5 and TRBJ1-3, with 7 bases matching TRBD1. The CDR3 consists of 17 residues. Germline V gives CDR1 LGHNT, CDR2 FRNRAP. J gave up 5 bases and V 9 bases, and 19 bases lay outside the gene matches. The CDR3 DNA follows: TGTGCTAGCCCACCTTCGACAGGGCCCTTCCAGAGAAACACCATATATTTT. This codes for CASPPSTGPFQRNTIYF.

The V call is TRBV19, the J call TRBJ2-3; a possible D gene is TRBD2 (6 bases). This CDR3 contains 13 residues. Germline V gene lookup returns CDR1 LNHDA and CDR2 SQIVND (reference sequence). V dropped 5 bases and J dropped 8 bases, with 14 bases sitting between them. The CDR3 DNA reads TGTGCCAGTAGTCCCCGGTGGGAGGCTACGCAGTATTTT. Encoded protein: CASSPRWEATQYF.

The chain carries TRBV25-1 and TRBJ1-4; TRBD1 matches at 9 bases. This CDR3 comprises 14 residues. Trimming cost V 2 bases and J 7 bases; bases outside gene matches: 2. Germline CDR1 is MGHDK and CDR2 is SYGVNS. The CDR3 region is CASSERTGVEKLFF. The DNA of the CDR3 is TGTGCCAGCAGTGAACGGACAGGGGTTGAAAAACTGTTTTTT.

The rearrangement joins TRBV6-1 to TRBJ2-1; weak D call: TRBD2 (5 bases). The germline V gene has CDR1 MNHNS and CDR2 SASEGT. V dropped 2 bases and J dropped 7 bases, with 15 bases sitting between them. CDR3 length: 15 amino acids. CDR3 bases: TGTGCCAGCAGTGAAATGGTAGCGACGCTTAATGAGCAGTTCTTC. Translation: CASSEMVATLNEQFF.

This chain connects TRBV6-1 to TRBJ2-1; 9 bases align to TRBD1. In germline, CDR1 is MNHNS, CDR2 SASEGT. Unmatched junction bases numbered 9, after V lost 4 bases and J lost 8 bases. The CDR3 is made up of 15 amino acids. CDR3 region: CASSGTGGRLDEQFF. CDR3 in DNA: TGTGCCAGCAGTGGCACAGGGGGCAGGTTGGATGAGCAGTTCTTC.

The chain uses TRBV7-8 and TRBJ1-2, with 10 bases that match TRBD1. The CDR3 runs 14 residues. Trimming removed 5 bases from V and 3 bases from J; junction bases left unmatched: 3. The germline gives CDR1 SGHVS, CDR2 FQNEAQ. Here the CDR3 reads CASSPGTGDYGYTF. CDR3 nucleotide sequence: TGTGCCAGCAGCCCCGGGACAGGGGACTATGGCTACACCTTC.

The table lists this clone with a few counts. The rearrangement uses TRBV5-8 and TRBJ2-3; D gene uncertain. Germline-derived CDR1 and CDR2 are SGHTS and YDEGEE. The CDR3 spans 15 residues. Deletions cut 1 base from V and 0 bases from J, with 9 bases between. This CDR3 is CASSLYQDSTDTQYF. The CDR3, as DNA: TGTGCCAGCAGCTTGTACCAGGATAGCACAGATACGCAGTATTTT.

The V call is TRBV9, the J call TRBJ2-6; TRBD2 aligns across 13 bases. Germline values: CDR1 SGDLS, CDR2 YYNGEE. This CDR3 is built from 19 residues. J gave up 4 bases and V 0 bases, and 7 bases lay outside the gene matches. CDR3 protein: CASSVALAGGTTGANVLTF. CDR3 coding DNA: TGTGCCAGCAGCGTAGCACTAGCGGGAGGGACAACCGGGGCCAACGTCCTGACTTTC.